This paragraph reports one TCR beta chain. Its antigen is not yet known. Within one base of it there is no much larger clone, and no base qualities were kept. The immunoSEQ Assay, a bias-controlled multiplex PCR, was used to amplify TCRbeta CDR3 regions from genomic DNA. The authors' analysis ran thus. The number of nucleated cells in each sample was estimated from the amplification of reference gene primers within the assay. Sequence reads were collapsed and filtered to measure the absolute abundance of every unique TCRbeta CDR3 rearrangement. Productive Simpson clonality was computed per sample as the square root of Simpson's diversity index over productive rearrangements. Drawn from immuneACCESS, this table holds only the in-frame rearrangements with V and J called that TCRdb kept. Clones are partly lost; checked studies trace under half to an unresolved V gene and leave the rest unexplained. V and J calls and clone size are copied from that table; D and trimming were computed from the DNA. Counted in this sample were 160,000 or so clones; around 80% of them appeared once. The top ten clonotypes cover 6.5% of the sample.

Each collaborating institution followed its own protocols to collect whole blood in K2EDTA tubes. For TCRbeta analysis, collaborators shipped samples as frozen whole blood, isolated PBMCs, or DNA extracted from either of those sample types. Clipping removes 6 bases from V and 8 bases from J, with 9 as the unmatched junction base count. Looking up the germline V gene (reference sequence) yields CDR1 LNHDA and CDR2 SQIVND. The CDR3, from cysteine to phenylalanine, totals 14 residues. Solely the CDR3 DNA is kept, with 42 bases framed from the first base. This sample was included in a study of blood T cell repertoires in COVID-19 (dated by TCRdb to about 2020). Looking at the study overall: Samples from collaborators originated in the United States, Italy and Spain and spanned both the acute and convalescent phases of COVID-19. The samples were drawn from two sources: the first 160 participants of the ongoing ImmuneRACE study, and 1,000 to 1,500 subjects contributed by 6 global collaborators. The sample metadata nearly always contained a de-identified subject ID, COVID-19 status, age in years and sex. HLA class I and class II types, where available, came from metadata supplied by the sample provider rather than from assay-based typing. The repertoires were released in a freely available public database intended as a resource for research on the immune response to SARS-CoV-2. The dataset comprised deeply sampled blood TCRbeta repertoires from subjects exposed to, actively infected with, or recovered from COVID-19. The prospective study material was composed of cDNA or gDNA derived from T cells, B-cell-depleted T cells, or PBMCs. General conclusions and limits of the study: How much clinical and demographic metadata was included differed by source and by participant, and the metadata was provided uncurated.

The source is a man aged 70 or older with active or convalescent COVID-19. Sequencing was done on a sample of peripheral blood. In this chain, TRBV19 is recombined with TRBJ1-3; a stretch of 8 junction bases matches TRBD1. The DNA sequence is given as TGTGCCAGTAGCCAGGGGGCACCCGGAGACACCATATATTTT. This codes for CASSQGAPGDTIYF.